The clone carrying this TCR beta chain came up once. Reverse transcription used roughly 0.45 to 1 ug RNA and random hexamers. TCR beta CDR3 was amplified by immunoSEQ multiplex PCR. This amplification extended across 54 Vbeta and 13 Jbeta segments. TCRdb re-called the immunoSEQ multiplex PCR reads with MiXCR, one entry per CDR3 protein. The table lists around 180,000 distinct CDR3 sequences, roughly 92% of them singletons, with 0.09% to 0.095% in the top ten. Blood CD8+ and CD4+ T cells underwent high-throughput TCR beta sequencing. CD8+ and CD4+ T cells were negatively isolated; TEMRA cells were FACS-enriched. There are 14 residues in the CDR3. Trimming pared 1 base from V and 4 bases from J, leaving 13 bases between. The germline CDR1 and CDR2 sequences are DFQATT and SNEGSKA (reference sequence). The data originate from a study of CD8 T cells in Susac syndrome.

The V gene is TRBV20-1, the J gene TRBJ1-1, with D maybe TRBD1 (6 bases). This receptor was identified in a human donor with multiple sclerosis. The sequenced material came from CD4+ T cells from PBMCs. Here the CDR3 DNA reads TGCAGTGCTAGAGTGGGGGGGCCAGCCACTGAAGCTTTCTTT. It yields the protein CSARVGGPATEAFF.